This TCR beta chain was documented in a study of blood T cell repertoires in COVID-19 (dated by TCRdb to the early 2020s). Background on the whole study: The collaborator samples originated in the United States, Italy and Spain and spanned the acute and convalescent phases of COVID-19. The material from the prospective study consisted of cDNA or gDNA derived from T cells, B-cell-depleted T cells, or PBMCs. Deeply sampled blood TCRbeta repertoires from subjects exposed to, actively infected with, or recovered from COVID-19 were included in the dataset. A freely available public database, intended as a resource for researchers studying the immune response to SARS-CoV-2, is where the repertoires were released. The samples were drawn from the first 160 participants of the ongoing ImmuneRACE study and from 1,254 subjects provided by 6 global collaborators. A de-identified subject ID, COVID-19 status, age in years and sex were almost always included in the sample metadata. Where available, HLA class I and class II types were taken from metadata supplied by the sample provider and were not determined by assay-based typing. Points the paper makes about the study in general: The amount of clinical and demographic metadata varied by source and participant and was provided uncurated.

TCRbeta CDR3 regions were amplified from genomic DNA by means of the immunoSEQ Assay, a bias-controlled multiplex PCR. From the authors' description of their analysis: The number of nucleated cells in each sample was estimated by amplification of reference gene primers within the assay. To quantify the absolute abundance of each unique TCRbeta CDR3 rearrangement, sequence reads were collapsed and filtered. For each sample, productive Simpson clonality was calculated as the square root of Simpson's diversity index across productive rearrangements. Drawn from immuneACCESS, this table holds only the in-frame rearrangements with V and J called that TCRdb kept. Clones are partly lost; checked studies trace under half to an unresolved V gene and leave the rest unexplained. V and J calls and clone size follow that table, whereas D and trimming were derived from the DNA. Within this sample are fewer than 250,000 clones, with roughly 80% of them counted one time only. Together, the top ten hold about 6.3% of the sample.

V ends up 3 bases short and J 5 bases short, with an unmatched junction base count of 3. The germline V gene specifies SGHRS as CDR1 and YFSETQ as CDR2. Including the terminal cysteine and phenylalanine, the CDR3 comprises 15 residues. Only the CDR3 portion is preserved as DNA: 45 bases, with reading frame beginning at the first base. Collaborating institutions collected whole blood in K2EDTA tubes following their own protocols. Collaborator samples were shipped for TCRbeta analysis as frozen whole blood, isolated PBMCs, or DNA extracted from either sample type. On this clone: Its recognized antigen is unknown. The record has no base qualities; no much larger clone is one base away.

Sequencing used peripheral blood. The receptor was isolated from a woman aged 60-75 years with active or convalescent COVID-19. Here the chain combines TRBV5-1 and TRBJ2-1, with TRBD2 matching 12 junction bases. In nucleotide form, the sequence is TGCGCCAGCAGCTCTAGCGGGGGGGCCCACAATGAGCAGTTCTTC. The resulting protein is CASSSSGGAHNEQFF.